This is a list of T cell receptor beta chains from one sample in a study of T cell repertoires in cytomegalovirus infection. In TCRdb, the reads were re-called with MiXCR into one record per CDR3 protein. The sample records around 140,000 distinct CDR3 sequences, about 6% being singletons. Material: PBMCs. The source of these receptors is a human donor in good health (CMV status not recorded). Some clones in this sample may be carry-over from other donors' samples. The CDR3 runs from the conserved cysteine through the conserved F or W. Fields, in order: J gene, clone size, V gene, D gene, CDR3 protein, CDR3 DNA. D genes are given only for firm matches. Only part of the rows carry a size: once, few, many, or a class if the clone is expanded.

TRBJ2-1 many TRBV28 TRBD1 CASSPQSWDRGVYNEQFF TGTGCCAGCAGTCCCCAATCTTGGGACAGAGGAGTCTACAATGAGCAGTTCTTC
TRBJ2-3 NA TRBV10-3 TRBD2 CAIALAGASSTDTQYF TGTGCCATCGCCCTAGCGGGGGCGTCTAGCACAGATACGCAGTATTTT
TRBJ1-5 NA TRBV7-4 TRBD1 CASSLGGTGDQPQHF TGTGCCAGCAGCTTGGGGGGGACAGGGGATCAGCCCCAGCATTTT
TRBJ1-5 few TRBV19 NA CASSKTLEQPQHF TGTGCCAGTAGTAAAACCCTGGAGCAGCCCCAGCATTTT
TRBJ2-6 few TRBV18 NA CASSPDVSGANVLTF TGTGCCAGCTCACCTGACGTCTCCGGGGCCAACGTCCTGACTTTC
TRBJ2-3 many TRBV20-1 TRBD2 CSASGPSGAALGSTDTQYF TGCAGTGCTAGCGGACCTAGCGGGGCGGCGTTGGGGAGCACAGATACGCAGTATTTT
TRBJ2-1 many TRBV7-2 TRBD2 CASRMTSGGSEQFF TGTGCCAGCAGGATGACTAGCGGGGGCTCTGAGCAGTTCTTC
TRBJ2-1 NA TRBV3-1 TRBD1 CASSQDFGDRDNNEQFF TGTGCCAGCAGCCAAGATTTCGGGGACAGGGACAACAATGAGCAGTTCTTC
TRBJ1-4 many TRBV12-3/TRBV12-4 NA CASSFGSKGEKLFF TGTGCCAGCAGTTTTGGGTCTAAGGGTGAAAAACTGTTTTTT
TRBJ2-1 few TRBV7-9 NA CASSDQFF TGTGCCAGCAGCGATCAGTTCTTC
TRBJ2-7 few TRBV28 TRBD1 CASSFVGQGIHEQYF TGTGCCAGCAGTTTCGTGGGACAGGGGATCCACGAGCAGTACTTC
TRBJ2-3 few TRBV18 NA CASSPLSSTDTQYF TGTGCCAGCTCACCCCTTTCTAGCACAGATACGCAGTATTTT
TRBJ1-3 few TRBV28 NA CASSFRSLAGNTIYF TGTGCCAGCAGTTTCCGCAGTTTGGCTGGAAACACCATATATTTT
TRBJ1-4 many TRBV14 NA CASSQGLQAKLFF TGTGCCAGCAGCCAAGGTCTGCAGGCAAAACTGTTTTTT
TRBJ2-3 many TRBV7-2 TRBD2 CASSARLAGGQGDTQYF TGTGCCAGCAGCGCTCGTTTAGCGGGGGGGCAGGGAGATACGCAGTATTTT
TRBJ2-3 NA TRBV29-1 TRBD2 CSAEPGGDTQYF TGCAGCGCCGAACCCGGGGGGGATACGCAGTATTTT
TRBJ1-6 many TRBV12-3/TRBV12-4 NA CASSLKGGDSPLHF TGTGCCAGCAGTTTAAAAGGGGGGGATTCACCCCTCCACTTT
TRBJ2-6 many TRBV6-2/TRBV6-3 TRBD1 CASMPSGQGVSGANVLTF TGTGCCAGCATGCCCTCGGGACAGGGAGTATCTGGGGCCAACGTCCTGACTTTC